The TCR beta chain under discussion was sequenced for a study of cytomegalovirus exposure and HLA in healthy donors. Study-wide points: The study put around 180 TCR beta chains on its list as cytomegalovirus-associated.

CDR1 SGHDT and CDR2 YYEEEE come from the germline V gene. The CDR3 consists of 14 residues. The germline V and J ends were trimmed by 2 bases and 1 base, with 9 bases remaining between them. This clone was counted a few times. Antigen specificity is unknown. PCR involved 60 Vbeta and 13 Jbeta primers. TCRdb's copy holds only in-frame clones and misses some; the assay was immunoSEQ multiplex PCR. The profile shows about 140,000 clones, 80% of them singletons. This sequence joins TRBV5-6 and TRBJ1-1; D is undetermined. Sequenced material: PBMCs. The receptor comes from a young woman in good health and CMV-seronegative. Here the CDR3 reads CASSLQLRNTEAFF. Written as DNA, the CDR3 is TGTGCCAGCAGCTTACAGCTACGGAACACTGAAGCTTTCTTT.